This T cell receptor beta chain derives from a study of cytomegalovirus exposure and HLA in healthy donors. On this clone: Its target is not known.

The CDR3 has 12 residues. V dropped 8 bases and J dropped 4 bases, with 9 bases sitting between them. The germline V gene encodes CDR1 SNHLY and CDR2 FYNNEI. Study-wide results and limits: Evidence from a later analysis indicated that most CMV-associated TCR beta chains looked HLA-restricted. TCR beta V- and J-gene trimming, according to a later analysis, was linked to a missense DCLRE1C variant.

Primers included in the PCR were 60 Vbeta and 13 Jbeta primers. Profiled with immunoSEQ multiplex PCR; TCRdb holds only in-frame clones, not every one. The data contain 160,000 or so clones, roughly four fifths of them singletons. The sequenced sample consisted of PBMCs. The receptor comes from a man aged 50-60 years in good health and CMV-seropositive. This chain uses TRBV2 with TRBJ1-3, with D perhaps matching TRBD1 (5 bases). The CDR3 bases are TGTGCCAGCCGTACAGGAGGAAACACCATATATTTT. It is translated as CASRTGGNTIYF.